These 31 T cell receptor beta chains were all obtained from the same sample, sequenced in a study of T cell responses to AZD1222 COVID-19 vaccine. Here immunoSEQ multiplex PCR was the method, and the copy in TCRdb shows in-frame clones only, minus some. The sample has under 150,000 clones, about 89% seen once. Sequencing was performed on peripheral blood, taken on day 0 of AZD1222 vaccination. All receptors come from an adult in good health.

CDR3 in amino acids: CACKDGTAGNTIYF. The CDR3, as DNA: TGCGCCTGTAAAGACGGGACGGCGGGAAACACCATATATTTT. The chain has TRBV10-2 and TRBJ1-3, with D possibly being TRBD1 (5 bases). The germline V gene has CDR1 WSHSY and CDR2 SAAADI. Trimming shortened V by 11 bases and J by 4 bases, and 18 bases separated the two germline ends. The CDR3 runs 14 residues.

The chain uses TRBV9 and TRBJ2-2; no clear D gene. V was shortened by 4 bases and J by 6 bases, with 10 bases between the two germline ends. Looked up from germline, CDR1 is SGDLS and CDR2 is YYNGEE. The CDR3 totals 13 residues. The chain's CDR3 is CASSSTASGELFF. The CDR3 DNA follows: TGTGCCAGCAGCTCGACTGCTTCCGGGGAGCTGTTTTTT.

This chain connects TRBV6-4 to TRBJ2-2; no definite D call. V shed 2 bases and J shed 6 bases, with 7 bases lying between them. This CDR3 contains 13 residues. Germline V CDR1 and CDR2: MRHNA, SNTAGT. CDR3 sequence (DNA): TGTGCCAGCAGTGACGGGCAGGCCGGGGAGCTGTTTTTT. This translates into CASSDGQAGELFF.

V and J are TRBV29-1 and TRBJ1-1; no clear D gene. V was shortened by 3 bases and J by 3 bases, with 11 bases between the two germline ends. The length of the CDR3 is 13 residues. In germline, CDR1 is SQVTM, CDR2 ANQGSEA. CDR3 loop: CSVDVGGHTEAFF. Here the CDR3 DNA reads TGCAGCGTTGACGTAGGCGGGCACACTGAAGCTTTCTTT.

J is TRBJ2-6 and V is TRBV15, with TRBD2 matching over 10 bases. Trimming removed 2 bases from V and 8 bases from J; junction bases left unmatched: 12. Germline V gene sequence: CDR1 LNHNV, CDR2 YYDKDF (reference sequence). This CDR3 comprises 18 residues. The CDR3 sequence: CATSRMTSGLHVTNVLTF. The CDR3 DNA is TGTGCCACCAGCAGAATGACTAGCGGGCTTCACGTGACCAACGTCCTGACTTTC. The whole variable domain, remainder taken from reference TRBV15 and TRBJ2-6, is DAMVIQNPRYQVTQFGKPVTLSCSQTLNHNVMYWYQQKSSQAPKLLFHYYDKDFNNEADTPDNFQSRRPNTSFCFLDIRSPGLGDTAMYLCATSRMTSGLHVTNVLTFGAGSRLTVL.

The rearrangement joins TRBV9 to TRBJ2-7; D is undetermined. CDR3 length equals 16 residues. Looked up from germline, CDR1 is SGDLS and CDR2 is YYNGEE. V was cut by 4 bases and J by 1 base, with 18 bases left in between. CDR3 residues: CASSSAGSDQSYEQYF. The CDR3 DNA reads TGTGCCAGCAGCTCAGCCGGGTCAGACCAATCCTACGAGCAGTACTTC.

This rearrangement joins TRBV18 to TRBJ1-6, with D possibly TRBD1 on 5 matching bases. The CDR3 is 14 residues long. Per the germline V gene, CDR1 is KGHSH and CDR2 is LQKENI. Trimming took 2 bases from V and 7 from J, leaving 9 bases between them. CDR3 sequence: CASSPGTGNSPLHF. CDR3 bases: TGTGCCAGCTCACCAGGGACGGGGAATTCACCCCTCCACTTT.

This sequence joins TRBV15 and TRBJ1-6; D not resolved. The germline gives CDR1 LNHNV, CDR2 YYDKDF (reference sequence). The germline V and J ends were trimmed by 0 bases and 12 bases, with 9 bases remaining between them. The CDR3 covers 13 residues. The CDR3 sequence: CATSRDRLQPLHF. The CDR3 DNA sequence: TGTGCCACCAGCAGAGACCGACTTCAACCCCTCCACTTT. Filled out from reference TRBV15 and TRBJ1-6, the complete variable domain reads DAMVIQNPRYQVTQFGKPVTLSCSQTLNHNVMYWYQQKSSQAPKLLFHYYDKDFNNEADTPDNFQSRRPNTSFCFLDIRSPGLGDTAMYLCATSRDRLQPLHFGNGTRLTVT.

The chain couples TRBV7-8 to TRBJ1-5; D is unclear. There are 15 residues in the CDR3. The germline gives CDR1 SGHVS, CDR2 FQNEAQ. V lost 0 bases and J 7 bases, leaving 13 bases between the germline ends. This chain's CDR3 is CASSLAGGFGQPQHF. The CDR3 nucleotides read TGTGCCAGCAGCTTAGCAGGAGGTTTTGGGCAGCCCCAGCATTTT.

The chain couples TRBV5-1 to TRBJ1-4; D unresolved. The V and J ends lost 4 bases and 7 bases respectively, with 23 bases between them. The length of the CDR3 is 17 residues. Germline assignment: CDR1 SGHRS and CDR2 YFSETQ. The CDR3 DNA follows: TGCGCCAGCAGCGGGTCTCCTCCGGGAGAGGGTGTTGAAAAACTGTTTTTT. The encoded protein is CASSGSPPGEGVEKLFF.

The gene calls are TRBV5-6 and TRBJ1-5; no reliable D call. Germline-derived CDR1 and CDR2 are SGHDT and YYEEEE. The CDR3 length is 15 residues. With 0 bases removed from V and 2 bases from J, the gap between germline ends came to 9 bases. CDR3 DNA: TGTGCCAGCAGCTTGGGAGAGTGGGGCAATCAGCCCCAGCATTTT. This encodes CASSLGEWGNQPQHF.

The gene calls are TRBV7-8 and TRBJ2-5; D may be TRBD1 (6 bases). The V gene's germline CDR1 is SGHVS and CDR2 FQNEAQ. Deletions cut 1 base from V and 5 bases from J, with 20 bases between. The CDR3 has 17 amino acids. CDR3 bases: TGTGCCAGCAGCTTAGGGACCATACCAGGGGTCCAGGAGACCCAGTACTTC. Its translation: CASSLGTIPGVQETQYF.

The V and J genes are TRBV24-1 and TRBJ1-1; the D is unclear. Germline V gene data show CDR1 as KGHDR and CDR2 as SFDVKD. V gave up 3 bases and J gave up 4 bases, with 17 bases separating them. The CDR3 has 16 amino acids. CDR3 amino acids: CATSDQNEDQLTEAFF. DNA for the CDR3: TGTGCCACCAGTGATCAGAACGAGGACCAACTCACTGAAGCTTTCTTT.

The chain recombines TRBV10-3 with TRBJ1-2; D not resolved. This CDR3 comprises 16 residues. Trimming pared 0 bases from V and 8 bases from J, leaving 19 bases between. Germline V gene lookup returns CDR1 ENHRY and CDR2 SYGVKD. The CDR3 loop reads CAISESDAAPVLGYTF. The CDR3 DNA reads TGTGCCATCAGTGAGTCGGATGCAGCCCCAGTCCTGGGCTACACCTTC.

The chain employs TRBV29-1 and TRBJ1-2; 10 bases fit TRBD1. Germline values: CDR1 SQVTM, CDR2 ANQGSEA. Trimming removed 6 bases from V and 6 bases from J; junction bases left unmatched: 4. The CDR3 has 12 amino acids. DNA of the CDR3: TGCAGCGTACTGGACAGGGGGAATGGCTACACCTTC. Translating it yields CSVLDRGNGYTF.

The rearrangement joins TRBV5-1 to TRBJ2-6; no reliable D call. Germline CDR1 and CDR2: SGHRS and YFSETQ. The CDR3 spans 18 residues. The V gene lost 4 bases and the J gene lost 0 bases, with 17 bases spanning the gap. The CDR3 spells CASSPGSTIPSGANVLTF. The DNA of the CDR3 is TGCGCCAGCAGCCCGGGTAGCACTATCCCCTCTGGGGCCAACGTCCTGACTTTC.

The CDR3 coding sequence is TGTGCCAGCAGCTTTCTAGGGGGCTCTGGTCAGCCCCAGCATTTT. Protein sequence: CASSFLGGSGQPQHF. The chain is built from TRBV7-2 and TRBJ1-5; 7 nucleotides align to TRBD1. The J segment lost 6 bases and the V segment lost 3 bases, leaving 8 bases of the junction unmatched. The germline V gene has CDR1 SGHTA and CDR2 FQGNSA. This CDR3 is 15 amino acids long.

V usage is TRBV7-8 and J usage is TRBJ2-7, with D unresolved. The CDR3 length is 13 residues. Germline assignment: CDR1 SGHVS and CDR2 FQNEAQ. V gave up 3 bases and J gave up 5 bases, with 11 bases separating them. The CDR3 region has the DNA TGTGCCAGCAGCTTGAGCGCATGGGACGAGCAGTACTTC. Translating it yields CASSLSAWDEQYF.

The chain couples TRBV6-2 or TRBV6-3 to TRBJ2-2; D is perhaps TRBD1 (6 bases). V was clipped by 6 bases and J by 3 bases, with 8 bases between them. The CDR3 totals 13 residues. Germline V lookup: CDR1 MNHEY, CDR2 SVGEGT. CDR3 sequence: CASRYRDTGELFF. CDR3 DNA sequence: TGTGCCAGCAGATACAGGGACACCGGGGAGCTGTTTTTT.

This clone was observed once. V and J are TRBV12-3 or TRBV12-4 and TRBJ2-1; D tentatively reads TRBD1 or TRBD2 (5 bases each). The CDR3 contains 12 residues. Trimming stripped 9 bases from V and 10 bases from J, with 16 bases between. In nucleotides, the CDR3 is TGTGCCAGTTTAAGCCGGGACGGAGAGCAGTTCTTC. It translates to CASLSRDGEQFF.

The rearrangement joins TRBV19 to TRBJ2-1; the match to TRBD2 covers 7 bases. CDR3 length equals 16 residues. V shed 6 bases, J shed 1 base, and the junction held 9 bases outside the gene matches. In germline, CDR1 is LNHDA, CDR2 SQIVND (reference sequence). CDR3 DNA sequence: TGTGCCAGTAGGAGAGCGGGGCGGGGGTCCTACAATGAGCAGTTCTTC. Amino acid sequence: CASRRAGRGSYNEQFF.

This chain joins TRBV19 and TRBJ2-3; TRBD2 agrees at 13 bases. The CDR3 has 18 residues. Looked up from germline, CDR1 is LNHDA and CDR2 is SQIVND (reference sequence). The trim removed 5 bases at V and 0 bases at J, leaving 8 bases unmatched. The DNA of the CDR3 is TGTGCCAGTAGTGACCCGGGACTAGCGGGGTTTAGCACAGATACGCAGTATTTT. Its protein product is CASSDPGLAGFSTDTQYF.

Only one count was recorded for this clone. The chain links TRBV7-9 to TRBJ2-7; D possibly matches TRBD1 or TRBD2 (6 bases each). V lost 5 bases and J 3 bases, leaving 14 bases between the germline ends. The CDR3 length is 14 residues. Germline CDR1 reads SEHNR; CDR2 reads FQNEAQ (reference sequence). The CDR3: CASSGDGGGYEQYF. In DNA, the CDR3 is TGTGCCAGCAGCGGGGACGGAGGGGGCTACGAGCAGTACTTC.

The rearrangement joins TRBV5-4 to TRBJ2-7, with D perhaps matching TRBD1 (5 bases). The germline CDR1 and CDR2 sequences are SGHNT and YYREEE (reference sequence). The V end lost 2 bases, the J end lost 2 bases, and 14 bases lay between the germline ends. The length of the CDR3 is 15 residues. This chain's CDR3 is CASSLGAGLTYEQYF. DNA of the CDR3: TGTGCCAGCAGCTTAGGGGCAGGGCTGACCTACGAGCAGTACTTC.

The V gene is TRBV7-9, the J gene TRBJ1-1; weak D call: TRBD1 (5 bases). This CDR3 spans 14 amino acids. Germline CDR1 and CDR2: SEHNR and FQNEAQ (reference sequence). The germline V and J ends were trimmed by 5 bases and 5 bases, with 15 bases remaining between them. DNA of the CDR3: TGTGCCAGCAGCCATGGCCTGCCAGGGACTGAAGCTTTCTTT. It is translated as CASSHGLPGTEAFF.

In this sample, this clone turned up a few times. This sequence joins TRBV12-3 or TRBV12-4 and TRBJ1-1; D is uncertain. Trimming pared 5 bases from V and 11 bases from J, leaving 18 bases between. There are 13 residues in the CDR3. CDR3 protein: CASSRVRPLGAFF. The CDR3 bases are TGTGCCAGCAGTAGGGTGCGACCCCTCGGCGCTTTCTTT.

The chain links TRBV3-1 (or the pseudogene TRBV3-2) to TRBJ1-4, with unresolved D. The CDR3 totals 17 residues. V was shortened by 3 bases and J by 8 bases, with 22 bases between the two germline ends. Germline lookup yields CDR1 LGHDT and CDR2 YNNKEL (reference sequence). CDR3 region: CASSHGKMTSREEKLFF. The CDR3 region has the DNA TGTGCCAGCAGCCACGGAAAGATGACCTCGAGGGAGGAAAAACTGTTTTTT.

V is TRBV11-3 and J is TRBJ2-5, with 9 bases fitting TRBD1. J was trimmed by 4 bases and V by 5 bases; bases with no gene match: 8. This CDR3 has 15 amino acids. CDR1 is SGHNT, CDR2 YENEEA, per germline. The CDR3: CASSATTGGAETQYF. As DNA, the CDR3 is TGTGCCAGCAGCGCGACTACAGGGGGCGCAGAGACCCAGTACTTC.

The CDR3 DNA sequence: TGTGCCAGCAGCTTACGTTCTGGCGCTGGGGCCAACGTCCTGACTTTC. It codes for CASSLRSGAGANVLTF. The V call is TRBV7-2, the J call TRBJ2-6; D ambiguous. The CDR3 consists of 16 residues. V was cut by 2 bases and J by 2 bases, with 10 bases left in between. Germline CDR1 reads SGHTA; CDR2 reads FQGNSA.

The sample holds one count of this clone. The genes are TRBV18 and TRBJ2-2; maybe TRBD2 (6 bases). Germline assignment: CDR1 KGHSH and CDR2 LQKENI. This CDR3 region has 17 residues. The V and J ends lost 2 bases and 0 bases respectively, with 13 bases between them. This CDR3 reads CASSPSRGGTNTGELFF. CDR3 DNA: TGTGCCAGCTCACCAAGCCGGGGCGGGACGAACACCGGGGAGCTGTTTTTT. Full variable domain (remainder filled in from reference TRBV18 and TRBJ2-2): NAGVMQNPRHLVRRRGQEARLRCSPMKGHSHVYWYRQLPEEGLKFMVYLQKENIIDESGMPKERFSAEFPKEGPSILRIQQVVRGDSAAYFCASSPSRGGTNTGELFFGEGSRLTVL.

This clone has more than one count but fewer than ten. V is TRBV19 and J is TRBJ1-2; D remains unclear. Germline V gene data show CDR1 as LNHDA and CDR2 as SQIVND (reference sequence). The CDR3 covers 13 residues. Trimming took 4 bases from V and 8 from J, leaving 14 bases between them. CDR3 bases: TGTGCCAGTAGTAGGACGGTATTGGACGGCTACACCTTC. Its protein product is CASSRTVLDGYTF.